Reported below is one T cell receptor (beta chain). The target of this receptor is not known. No much larger clone is present one base from it, and per-base qualities are unavailable. The immunoSEQ Assay, a bias-controlled multiplex PCR, was used to amplify TCRbeta CDR3 regions from genomic DNA. In the original analysis: The number of nucleated cells in each sample was estimated from the amplification of reference gene primers within the assay. Sequence reads were collapsed and filtered to measure the absolute abundance of every unique TCRbeta CDR3 rearrangement. For each sample, productive Simpson clonality was calculated as the square root of Simpson's diversity index across productive rearrangements. TCRdb obtained this table from immuneACCESS and retained in-frame rearrangements with V and J assigned. These tables miss some clones; where compared with another copy, unresolved V genes account for less than half of the shortfall, and the remainder is unexplained. V and J calls and clone size follow that table, whereas D and trimming were derived from the DNA. In this sample the table shows a few hundred thousand clones, just over 90% of which occur a single time. The leading ten clones occupy about 0.9% of the sample.

The data are from a study of blood T cell repertoires in COVID-19 (dated by TCRdb to the early 2020s). At the level of the whole study: Samples covering the acute and convalescent phases of COVID-19 were provided by collaborators in the United States, Italy and Spain. Where HLA class I and class II types were available, the types were taken from metadata supplied by the sample provider, not from assay-based typing. The prospective study material was composed of cDNA or gDNA derived from T cells, B-cell-depleted T cells, or PBMCs. The repertoires were released in a freely available public database intended as a resource for research on the immune response to SARS-CoV-2. Subjects who had been exposed to COVID-19, were actively infected with it, or had recovered from it provided the deeply sampled blood TCRbeta repertoires that made up the dataset. The samples were drawn from two sources: the first 160 participants of the ongoing ImmuneRACE study, and some 1,300 subjects contributed by 6 global collaborators. Sample metadata almost always included a de-identified subject ID, COVID-19 status, age in years and sex.

Points the paper makes about the study in general: The quantity of clinical and demographic metadata differed by source and by participant and was supplied without curation.

CDR1 and CDR2 are read off the germline V gene as SQVTM and ANQGSEA. Inclusive of the bounding cysteine and phenylalanine, the CDR3 is 12 residues long. Of the read, only the CDR3 DNA is kept; its 36 bases are in frame from base 1. V and J lose 3 bases and 5 bases, and a span of 8 bases separates them. Participants in the prospective study were enrolled through a virtual design, were aged about 18 to 100 years, and lived in about two dozen United States geographic areas. In the prospective study, cohorts were assigned on the basis of participant-reported clinical history obtained from a screening survey and a study questionnaire. A participant counted as exposed if, within 2 weeks of entering the study, that participant had been in contact with someone who had a PCR-confirmed or clinician-diagnosed COVID-19 case. In the prospective study, whole blood, serum and a nasopharyngeal or oropharyngeal swab were collected from each participant by mobile phlebotomists. Additional blood draws and questionnaires over an approximately 2-month period could optionally be provided by prospective study participants. Prospective study blood samples were shipped either frozen or at room temperature before DNA extraction.

Input material: PBMCs or T cells enriched from blood (not recorded which). The clonotype was recovered from a woman aged 40 to 55 who had been exposed to COVID-19. Recombination linked TRBV29-1 to TRBJ2-1, with the D gene call left open. CDR3 protein: CSVEVTDNEQFF. The sequenced DNA is TGCAGCGTTGAGGTCACAGACAATGAGCAGTTCTTC.